The rows below give T cell receptor beta chains drawn from one sample of a study of T cells in tuberculosis. Profiling relied on immunoSEQ multiplex PCR, and the TCRdb table lists in-frame clones only, not all of them. The table shows 6,500 to 8,000 clones, with 95% occurring only once. Sequenced material: PBMCs. These receptors were taken from an adult with tuberculosis. The CDR3 runs from the conserved cysteine through the conserved F or W. Each record gives: clone size, J gene, V gene, D gene, CDR3 length, CDR3 DNA, CDR3 protein. D genes are given only for firm matches. Some rows have no size entry. The others give once, few or many, or a class for an expanded clone.

clone_size: .
j_call: TRBJ2-2
v_call: TRBV7-6
d_call: TRBD1
cdr3_length: 17
cdr3_nt: TGTGCCAGCAGCTTACCGAAGACAGGGCCGAACACCGGGGAGCTGTTTTTT
cdr3_aa: CASSLPKTGPNTGELFF

clone_size: .
j_call: TRBJ2-7
v_call: TRBV5-1
d_call: TRBD1
cdr3_length: 16
cdr3_nt: TGCGCCAGCAGCAAGGTCCCACAGGGGGTCTTCGACGAGCAGTACTTC
cdr3_aa: CASSKVPQGVFDEQYF

clone_size: .
j_call: TRBJ1-3
v_call: TRBV6-1
d_call: .
cdr3_length: 14
cdr3_nt: TGTGCCAGCAGTGAATGGGGGGCTGGAAACACCATATATTTT
cdr3_aa: CASSEWGAGNTIYF

clone_size: .
j_call: TRBJ2-7
v_call: TRBV9
d_call: TRBD2
cdr3_length: 14
cdr3_nt: TGTGCCAGCAGCGTGGCGGGGGGCACCTACGAGCAGTACTTC
cdr3_aa: CASSVAGGTYEQYF

clone_size: .
j_call: TRBJ2-7
v_call: TRBV5-1
d_call: TRBD2
cdr3_length: 16
cdr3_nt: TGCGCCAGCAGCTTGGCCACTAGCGGGACTTACTACGAGCAGTACTTC
cdr3_aa: CASSLATSGTYYEQYF

clone_size: .
j_call: TRBJ1-1
v_call: TRBV13
d_call: TRBD1
cdr3_length: 16
cdr3_nt: TGTGCCAGCAGTCTCCGGGACAGGGCGGATAACACTGAAGCTTTCTTT
cdr3_aa: CASSLRDRADNTEAFF

clone_size: .
j_call: TRBJ2-7
v_call: TRBV7-8
d_call: .
cdr3_length: 16
cdr3_nt: TGTGCCAGCAGCTTCCAACAGGGTGGGGCTTCGGGGGAGCAGTACTTC
cdr3_aa: CASSFQQGGASGEQYF

clone_size: .
j_call: TRBJ2-3
v_call: TRBV30
d_call: TRBD2
cdr3_length: 15
cdr3_nt: TGTGCCTGGAGTGGATCAGCGGGGGGGCTGAGGACGCAGTATTTT
cdr3_aa: CAWSGSAGGLRTQYF

clone_size: .
j_call: TRBJ1-2
v_call: TRBV11-2
d_call: TRBD1
cdr3_length: 14
cdr3_nt: TGTGCCAGCAGCCCAGGGACAGGGCCAGGTGTCTACACCTTC
cdr3_aa: CASSPGTGPGVYTF

clone_size: .
j_call: TRBJ2-5
v_call: TRBV7-8
d_call: TRBD1
cdr3_length: 17
cdr3_nt: TGTGCCAGCAGCCCGGGACAGGGGTCCTTACGTCAAGAGACCCAGTACTTC
cdr3_aa: CASSPGQGSLRQETQYF

clone_size: .
j_call: TRBJ2-2
v_call: TRBV19
d_call: TRBD2
cdr3_length: 15
cdr3_nt: TGTGCCAGTATCTCAGGACTAGCGGGAGCCGGGGAGCTGTTTTTT
cdr3_aa: CASISGLAGAGELFF

clone_size: once
j_call: TRBJ2-2
v_call: TRBV9
d_call: .
cdr3_length: 13
cdr3_nt: TGTGCCAGCAGCGTAGTCGACAGGGGGGAGCTGTTTTTT
cdr3_aa: CASSVVDRGELFF

clone_size: .
j_call: TRBJ2-3
v_call: TRBV15
d_call: .
cdr3_length: 15
cdr3_nt: TGTGCCACCAGCAGAGTTAGGGGAGGAACAGATACGCAGTATTTT
cdr3_aa: CATSRVRGGTDTQYF

clone_size: .
j_call: TRBJ2-3
v_call: TRBV6-6
d_call: TRBD1
cdr3_length: 15
cdr3_nt: TGTGCCAGCAGTCCCCCGGACAGGGGCCCAGATACGCAGTATTTT
cdr3_aa: CASSPPDRGPDTQYF

clone_size: .
j_call: TRBJ2-7
v_call: TRBV5-8
d_call: .
cdr3_length: 11
cdr3_nt: TGTGCCAGCAGCCCTTCCTACGAGCAGTACTTC
cdr3_aa: CASSPSYEQYF

clone_size: .
j_call: TRBJ2-2
v_call: TRBV7-6
d_call: .
cdr3_length: 16
cdr3_nt: TGTGCCAGCAGCTTAAATGCACTGCTGAACACCGGGGAGCTGTTTTTT
cdr3_aa: CASSLNALLNTGELFF

clone_size: .
j_call: TRBJ1-1
v_call: TRBV4-1
d_call: TRBD1
cdr3_length: 15
cdr3_nt: TGCGCCAGCAGCCCCTCCGGGACAGTGAACACTGAAGCTTTCTTT
cdr3_aa: CASSPSGTVNTEAFF

clone_size: .
j_call: TRBJ2-2
v_call: TRBV19
d_call: TRBD1
cdr3_length: 18
cdr3_nt: TGTGCCAGTAGTATGAATTTGGGACAGGGCAGATACACCGGGGAGCTGTTTTTT
cdr3_aa: CASSMNLGQGRYTGELFF

clone_size: .
j_call: TRBJ1-2
v_call: TRBV5-6
d_call: .
cdr3_length: 13
cdr3_nt: TGTGCCAGCAGCTTGGAAGGGAGCTATGGCTACACCTTC
cdr3_aa: CASSLEGSYGYTF

clone_size: .
j_call: TRBJ2-3
v_call: TRBV6-4
d_call: TRBD2
cdr3_length: 18
cdr3_nt: TGTGCCAGCAGTCCCACAATGGGACTAGCGGGAGCCACAGATACGCAGTATTTT
cdr3_aa: CASSPTMGLAGATDTQYF

clone_size: .
j_call: TRBJ1-1
v_call: TRBV11-1
d_call: TRBD1
cdr3_length: 11
cdr3_nt: TGTGCCAGCAGCCAGGGGGCTGAAGCTTTCTTT
cdr3_aa: CASSQGAEAFF

clone_size: .
j_call: TRBJ1-2
v_call: TRBV30
d_call: .
cdr3_length: 13
cdr3_nt: TGTGCCTGGAGTGCAGGGCATAACTATGGCTACACCTTC
cdr3_aa: CAWSAGHNYGYTF

clone_size: .
j_call: TRBJ2-5
v_call: TRBV29-1
d_call: .
cdr3_length: 13
cdr3_nt: TGCAGCGTTCCTGGGGCCTTCCAAGAGACCCAGTACTTC
cdr3_aa: CSVPGAFQETQYF

clone_size: .
j_call: TRBJ2-2
v_call: TRBV7-9
d_call: TRBD2
cdr3_length: 17
cdr3_nt: TGTGCCAGCAGCCCGGGGACTAGCGGGAGTGTAACCGGGGAGCTGTTTTTT
cdr3_aa: CASSPGTSGSVTGELFF

clone_size: .
j_call: TRBJ2-1
v_call: TRBV5-1
d_call: TRBD2
cdr3_length: 15
cdr3_nt: TGCGCCAGCACCCACACTAGCGGGAGCTACAATGAGCAGTTCTTC
cdr3_aa: CASTHTSGSYNEQFF

clone_size: .
j_call: TRBJ1-1
v_call: TRBV7-2
d_call: .
cdr3_length: 14
cdr3_nt: TGTGCCAGCAGCACGGGCCGCCGGAGGACTGAAGCTTTCTTT
cdr3_aa: CASSTGRRRTEAFF

clone_size: .
j_call: TRBJ2-3
v_call: TRBV15
d_call: .
cdr3_length: 19
cdr3_nt: TGTGCCACCAGCAGAGTGGGTGGCGGGGACCTAATAGGGACAGATACGCAGTATTTT
cdr3_aa: CATSRVGGGDLIGTDTQYF

clone_size: .
j_call: TRBJ1-2
v_call: TRBV2
d_call: TRBD1
cdr3_length: 12
cdr3_nt: TGTGCCAGCAGAGGGGGCTACTATGGCTACACCTTC
cdr3_aa: CASRGGYYGYTF

clone_size: .
j_call: TRBJ2-7
v_call: TRBV7-9
d_call: TRBD2
cdr3_length: 16
cdr3_nt: TGTGCCAGCAGATCCGGACTAGCGGGCGATTCCTACGAGCAGTACTTC
cdr3_aa: CASRSGLAGDSYEQYF

clone_size: .
j_call: TRBJ1-5
v_call: TRBV19
d_call: .
cdr3_length: 17
cdr3_nt: TGTGCCAGTAGTAACCAAAAACGGACTAGCGGGGATCAGCCCCAGCATTTT
cdr3_aa: CASSNQKRTSGDQPQHF

clone_size: .
j_call: TRBJ2-5
v_call: TRBV5-1
d_call: .
cdr3_length: 17
cdr3_nt: TGCGCCAGCAGCCCCTTGGCGGGGGCCAGGCCCACAGAGACCCAGTACTTC
cdr3_aa: CASSPLAGARPTETQYF

clone_size: .
j_call: TRBJ2-7
v_call: TRBV9
d_call: .
cdr3_length: 14
cdr3_nt: TGTGCCAGCAGCGTAGATGATAGCGGCTACGAGCAGTACTTC
cdr3_aa: CASSVDDSGYEQYF

clone_size: .
j_call: TRBJ2-1
v_call: TRBV7-2
d_call: .
cdr3_length: 11
cdr3_nt: TGTGCCAGCAGCTTAGACAGTGAGCAGTTCTTC
cdr3_aa: CASSLDSEQFF

clone_size: .
j_call: TRBJ2-5
v_call: TRBV9
d_call: TRBD2
cdr3_length: 17
cdr3_nt: TGTGCCAGCAGCGTAGCTCTAGCGGGGGGAGGGCAAGAGACCCAGTACTTC
cdr3_aa: CASSVALAGGGQETQYF

clone_size: .
j_call: TRBJ2-5
v_call: TRBV5-6
d_call: .
cdr3_length: 16
cdr3_nt: TGTGCCAGCAGCCCAGGCAACTTCTTGTCCCTAGAGACCCAGTACTTC
cdr3_aa: CASSPGNFLSLETQYF

clone_size: .
j_call: TRBJ1-2
v_call: TRBV5-4
d_call: .
cdr3_length: 14
cdr3_nt: TGTGCCAGCAGCTTGGTCGACAGTATATATGGCTACACCTTC
cdr3_aa: CASSLVDSIYGYTF

clone_size: once
j_call: TRBJ1-2
v_call: TRBV27
d_call: TRBD1
cdr3_length: 13
cdr3_nt: TGTGCCAGCAGTTGGCGACAGGGAAATGGCTACACCTTC
cdr3_aa: CASSWRQGNGYTF

clone_size: .
j_call: TRBJ1-2
v_call: TRBV10-2
d_call: .
cdr3_length: 15
cdr3_nt: TGCGCCAGCAGTGAGTTTGGAGGGCTAAACTATGGCTACACCTTC
cdr3_aa: CASSEFGGLNYGYTF

clone_size: .
j_call: TRBJ2-3
v_call: TRBV9
d_call: TRBD2
cdr3_length: 16
cdr3_nt: TGTGCCAGCAGCCCCTACGAGCGGGGGGGCCAAGATACGCAGTATTTT
cdr3_aa: CASSPYERGGQDTQYF

clone_size: once
j_call: TRBJ1-2
v_call: TRBV9
d_call: .
cdr3_length: 16
cdr3_nt: TGTGCCAGCAGCGCCCCAACCGCCAGGGCAGACTATGGCTACACCTTC
cdr3_aa: CASSAPTARADYGYTF

clone_size: .
j_call: TRBJ2-1
v_call: TRBV7-9
d_call: TRBD2
cdr3_length: 16
cdr3_nt: TGTGCCAGCAGCTTACCCGGGACTAGCGGGAGCTATGAGCAGTTCTTC
cdr3_aa: CASSLPGTSGSYEQFF